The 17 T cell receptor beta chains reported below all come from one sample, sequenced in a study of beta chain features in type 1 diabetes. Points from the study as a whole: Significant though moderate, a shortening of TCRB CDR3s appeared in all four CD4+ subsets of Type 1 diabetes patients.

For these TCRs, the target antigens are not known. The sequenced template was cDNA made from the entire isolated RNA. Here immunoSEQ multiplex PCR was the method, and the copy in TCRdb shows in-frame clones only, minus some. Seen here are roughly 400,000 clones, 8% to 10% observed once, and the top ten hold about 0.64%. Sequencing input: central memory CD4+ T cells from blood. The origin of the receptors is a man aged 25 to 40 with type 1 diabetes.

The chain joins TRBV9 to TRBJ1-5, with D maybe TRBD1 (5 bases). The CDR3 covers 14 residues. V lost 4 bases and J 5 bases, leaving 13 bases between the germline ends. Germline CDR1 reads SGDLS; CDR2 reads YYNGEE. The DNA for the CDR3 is TGTGCCAGCAGCCCAGACAGTTTTGATCAGCCCCAGCATTTT. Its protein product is CASSPDSFDQPQHF.

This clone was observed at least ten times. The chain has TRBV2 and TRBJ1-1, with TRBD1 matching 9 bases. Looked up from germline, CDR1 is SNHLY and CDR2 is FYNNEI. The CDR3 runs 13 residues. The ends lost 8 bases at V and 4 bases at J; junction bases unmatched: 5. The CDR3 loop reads CASGGTGSTEAFF. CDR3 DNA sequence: TGTGCCAGCGGCGGGACAGGGTCCACTGAAGCTTTCTTT. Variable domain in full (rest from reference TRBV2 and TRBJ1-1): EPEVTQTPSHQVTQMGQEVILRCVPISNHLYFYWYRQILGQKVEFLVSFYNNEISEKSEIFDDQFSVERPDGSNFTLKIRSTKLEDSAMYFCASGGTGSTEAFFGQGTRLTVV.

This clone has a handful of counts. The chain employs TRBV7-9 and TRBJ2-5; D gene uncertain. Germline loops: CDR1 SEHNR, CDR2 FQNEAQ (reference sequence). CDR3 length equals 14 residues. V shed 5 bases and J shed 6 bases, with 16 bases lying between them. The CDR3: CASSRDLPLQTQYF. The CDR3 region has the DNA TGTGCCAGCAGCCGCGACTTGCCTTTACAGACCCAGTACTTC.

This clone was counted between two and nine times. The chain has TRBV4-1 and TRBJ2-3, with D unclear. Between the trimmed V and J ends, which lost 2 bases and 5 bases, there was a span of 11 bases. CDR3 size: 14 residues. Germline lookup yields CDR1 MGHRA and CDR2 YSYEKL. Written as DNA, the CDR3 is TGCGCCAGCAGCCAATACGTGGCCATAGATACGCAGTATTTT. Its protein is CASSQYVAIDTQYF.

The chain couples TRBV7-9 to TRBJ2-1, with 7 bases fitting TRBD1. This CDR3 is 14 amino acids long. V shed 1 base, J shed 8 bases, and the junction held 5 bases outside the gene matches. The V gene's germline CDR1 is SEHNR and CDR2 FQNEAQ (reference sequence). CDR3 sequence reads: CASSLDRGSYEQFF. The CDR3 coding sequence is TGTGCCAGCAGCTTAGACAGGGGATCGTATGAGCAGTTCTTC.

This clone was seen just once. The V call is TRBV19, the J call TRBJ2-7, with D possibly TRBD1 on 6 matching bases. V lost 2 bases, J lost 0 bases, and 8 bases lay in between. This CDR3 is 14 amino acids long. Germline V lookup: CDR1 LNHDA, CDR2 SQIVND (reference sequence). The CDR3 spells CASSIQGPSYEQYF. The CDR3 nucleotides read TGTGCCAGTAGTATACAGGGGCCCTCCTACGAGCAGTACTTC. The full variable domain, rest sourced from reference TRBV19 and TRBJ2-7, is DGGITQSPKYLFRKEGQNVTLSCEQNLNHDAMYWYRQDPGQGLRLIYYSQIVNDFQKGDIAEGYSVSREKKESFPLTVTSAQKNPTAFYLCASSIQGPSYEQYFGPGTRLTVT.

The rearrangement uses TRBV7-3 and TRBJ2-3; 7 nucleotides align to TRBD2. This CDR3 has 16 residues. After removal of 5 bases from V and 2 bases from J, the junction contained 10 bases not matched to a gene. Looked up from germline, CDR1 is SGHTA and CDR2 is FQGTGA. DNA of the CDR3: TGTGCCAGCAGCCCCGGTGTGCTAGCGGACACAGATACGCAGTATTTT. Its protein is CASSPGVLADTDTQYF.

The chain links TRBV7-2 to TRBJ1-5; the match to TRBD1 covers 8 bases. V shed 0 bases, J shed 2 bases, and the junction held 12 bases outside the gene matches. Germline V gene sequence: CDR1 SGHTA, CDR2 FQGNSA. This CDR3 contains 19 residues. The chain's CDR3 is CASSLAPGQGGMGNQPQHF. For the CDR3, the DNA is TGTGCCAGCAGCTTAGCGCCAGGACAGGGAGGAATGGGCAATCAGCCCCAGCATTTT. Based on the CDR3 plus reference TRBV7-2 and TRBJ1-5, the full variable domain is GAGVSQSPSNKVTEKGKDVELRCDPISGHTALYWYRQSLGQGLEFLIYFQGNSAPDKSGLPSDRFSAERTGGSVSTLTIQRTQQEDSAVYLCASSLAPGQGGMGNQPQHFGDGTRLSIL.

CDR3 DNA: TGTGCCAGCAGCTACGGGACAGGGGGCGGCTACACCTTC. Its protein is CASSYGTGGGYTF. This chain joins TRBV7-2 and TRBJ1-2; TRBD1 agrees at 12 bases. Germline loops: CDR1 SGHTA, CDR2 FQGNSA. With V trimmed by 4 bases and J by 8 bases, 2 bases remained unmatched. This CDR3 is built from 13 residues.

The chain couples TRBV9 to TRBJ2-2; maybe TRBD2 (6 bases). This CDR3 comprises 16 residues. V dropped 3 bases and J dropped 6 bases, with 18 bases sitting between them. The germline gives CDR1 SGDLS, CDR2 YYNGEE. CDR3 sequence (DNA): TGTGCCAGCAGCGAGGAGGGATCGGCATACGCCGGGGAGCTGTTTTTT. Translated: CASSEEGSAYAGELFF. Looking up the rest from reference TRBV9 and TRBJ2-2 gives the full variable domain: DSGVTQTPKHLITATGQRVTLRCSPRSGDLSVYWYQQSLDQGLQFLIQYYNGEERAKGNILERFSAQQFPDLHSELNLSSLELGDSALYFCASSEEGSAYAGELFFGEGSRLTVL.

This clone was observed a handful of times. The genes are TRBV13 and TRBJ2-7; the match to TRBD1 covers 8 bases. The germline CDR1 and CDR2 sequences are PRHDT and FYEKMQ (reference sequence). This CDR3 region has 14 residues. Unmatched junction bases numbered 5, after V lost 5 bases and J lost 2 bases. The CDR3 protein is CASSRQGTTYEQYF. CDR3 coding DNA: TGTGCCAGCAGCAGACAGGGGACCACCTACGAGCAGTACTTC.

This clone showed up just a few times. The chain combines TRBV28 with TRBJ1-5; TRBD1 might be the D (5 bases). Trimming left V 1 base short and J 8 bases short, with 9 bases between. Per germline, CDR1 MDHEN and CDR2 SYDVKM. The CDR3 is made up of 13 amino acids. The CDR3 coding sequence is TGTGCCAGCAGTTTATCAGGGTGGGAGCCCCAGCATTTT. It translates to CASSLSGWEPQHF.

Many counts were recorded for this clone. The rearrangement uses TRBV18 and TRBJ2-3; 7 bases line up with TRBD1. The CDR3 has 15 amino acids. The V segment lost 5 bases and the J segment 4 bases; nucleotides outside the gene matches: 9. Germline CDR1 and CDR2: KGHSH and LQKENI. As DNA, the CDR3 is TGTGCCAGCTCATCCCCAACAGGGGAGCCAGATACGCAGTATTTT. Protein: CASSSPTGEPDTQYF. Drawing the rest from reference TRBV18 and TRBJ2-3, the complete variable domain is NAGVMQNPRHLVRRRGQEARLRCSPMKGHSHVYWYRQLPEEGLKFMVYLQKENIIDESGMPKERFSAEFPKEGPSILRIQQVVRGDSAAYFCASSSPTGEPDTQYFGPGTRLTVL.

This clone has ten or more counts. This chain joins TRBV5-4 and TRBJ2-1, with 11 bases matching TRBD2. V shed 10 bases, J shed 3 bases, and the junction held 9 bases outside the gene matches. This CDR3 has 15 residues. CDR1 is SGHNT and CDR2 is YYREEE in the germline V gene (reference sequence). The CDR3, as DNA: TGTGCCGCGAAAACTACTAGCGGGGGCTACAATGAGCAGTTCTTC. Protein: CAAKTTSGGYNEQFF.

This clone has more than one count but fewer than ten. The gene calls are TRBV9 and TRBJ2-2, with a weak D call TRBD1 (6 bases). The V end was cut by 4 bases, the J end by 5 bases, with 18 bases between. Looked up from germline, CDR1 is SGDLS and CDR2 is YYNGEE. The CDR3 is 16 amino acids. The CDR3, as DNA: TGTGCCAGCAGCTTAAGACAGGCCTTAGGGACCGGGGAGCTGTTTTTT. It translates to CASSLRQALGTGELFF.

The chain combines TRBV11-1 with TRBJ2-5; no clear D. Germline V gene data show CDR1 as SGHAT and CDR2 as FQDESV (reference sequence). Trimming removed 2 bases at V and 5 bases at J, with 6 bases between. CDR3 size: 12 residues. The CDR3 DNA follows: TGTGCCAGCAGCTTATCTCGGGAGACCCAGTACTTC. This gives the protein CASSLSRETQYF.

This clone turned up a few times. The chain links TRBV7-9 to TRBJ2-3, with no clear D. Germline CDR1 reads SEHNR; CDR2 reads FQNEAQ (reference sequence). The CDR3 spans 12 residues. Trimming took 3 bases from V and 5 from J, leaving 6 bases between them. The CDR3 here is CASSFKEDTQYF. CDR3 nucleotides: TGTGCCAGCAGCTTCAAGGAAGATACGCAGTATTTT.